This T cell receptor beta chain is drawn from a study of technical replicates of blood from a handful of donors. Trimming left V 2 bases short and J 5 bases short, with 9 bases between. Germline lookup yields CDR1 MNHEY and CDR2 SVGAGI. There are 13 residues in the CDR3. Sequencing was performed with immunoSEQ multiplex PCR; in TCRdb, only in-frame clones are kept and a portion is missing. The data hold about 76,000 clones, with about 86% observed a single time. The sample consisted of PBMCs. This TCR came from a human donor in good health. Some clones in this sample may be carry-over from other donors' samples. The V call is TRBV6-5, the J call TRBJ1-1; no clear D. CDR3 region: CASSYGGVTEAFF. For the CDR3, the DNA is TGTGCCAGCAGTTACGGAGGCGTAACTGAAGCTTTCTTT.